These T cell receptor beta chains were read from a single sample in a study of T-cell reconstitution after alpha-beta-depleted transplantation in children. TCRdb independently ran MiXCR on the PCR reads; one entry per CDR3 protein. The sample shows roughly 300,000 distinct CDR3 sequences, roughly 10% of them seen only once. Here the sequenced sample was peripheral blood, taken 180 days after TCRalphabeta/CD19-depleted stem cell transplant. The source is a male patient between 2 and 10 years old who had a stem cell transplant for chronic granulomatous disease, so the T cells may come from the graft donor. Both conserved end residues are part of each CDR3.

TRBV20-1	TRBJ2-1	CSALLGGSDEQFF
TRBV29-1	TRBJ2-7	CSAWSSGAYEQYF
TRBV7-6	TRBJ1-4	CASSFDYRGPTNEKLFF
TRBV27	TRBJ2-7	CASSLYGAGEQYF
TRBV19	TRBJ1-5	CASSISVSNQPQHF
TRBV2	TRBJ1-2	CASSEAREGGYTF
TRBV29-1	TRBJ1-2	CSVAGSGYTF
TRBV12-3/TRBV12-4	TRBJ2-7	CANAGPPRGQIEQYF
TRBV6-5	TRBJ1-3	CASSYSAHGGDTIYF
TRBV5-1	TRBJ2-4	CASSLEGTENIQYF
TRBV9	TRBJ2-2	CASSVAVSSNTGELFF
TRBV27	TRBJ2-7	CASSLERGYEQYF
TRBV7-9	TRBJ2-3	CASSSRQENTDTQYF
TRBV19	TRBJ1-3	CASSTGTAGSKPYF
TRBV25-1	TRBJ2-2	CASSEWTGELFF
TRBV13	TRBJ2-5	CASALGRRETQYF
TRBV11-3	TRBJ1-1	CASSPGQGSTEAFF
TRBV20-1	TRBJ2-7	CSATPMAGVEYEQYF
TRBV7-9	TRBJ1-5	CATDTGGQPQHF
TRBV7-2	TRBJ2-7	CASSLGTDEQYF
TRBV15	TRBJ2-5	CATSRDGHRQETQYF
TRBV5-1	TRBJ1-3	CASSLGSVGNTIYF
TRBV6-2/TRBV6-3	TRBJ1-6	CASAGSSYNSPLHF
TRBV2	TRBJ2-4	CASSEQGAKNIQYF
TRBV6-5	TRBJ2-3	CASSSGPTGEQDTQYF
TRBV28	TRBJ2-3	CASSLSARTQYF
TRBV12-3/TRBV12-4	TRBJ2-5	CASRRTFQETQYF
TRBV20-1	TRBJ2-7	CSARRGNSYEQYF
TRBV12-3/TRBV12-4	TRBJ2-3	CASSSVREGLSTDTQYF
TRBV5-1	TRBJ2-1	CASSPYAGGHEQFF
TRBV28	TRBJ2-1	CASSLRPVPYNEQFF
TRBV20-1	TRBJ2-5	CSARGGEETQYF
TRBV5-5	TRBJ2-7	CASSFRGGTGEVREQYF